Below, 27 T cell receptor beta chains from the same sample are listed, as sequenced in a study of T cell responses to AZD1222 COVID-19 vaccine. The repertoire was sequenced with immunoSEQ multiplex PCR; TCRdb's copy has only in-frame clones and lacks some. The sample carries 150,000 or so clones, about 90% recorded once. The starting material was peripheral blood, obtained 28 days after the second AZD1222 dose. The receptor source for this set is an adult who received the AZD1222 COVID-19 vaccine.

The chain employs TRBV9 and TRBJ1-2; unclear D gene. V lost 3 bases and J lost 2, with 20 bases in between. The V gene's germline CDR1 is SGDLS and CDR2 YYNGEE. The CDR3 contains 17 residues. The CDR3 loop is CASSGDGSHLFNYGYTF. Written as DNA, the CDR3 is TGTGCCAGCAGCGGAGACGGGTCCCACTTATTCAACTATGGCTACACCTTC.

The chain uses TRBV27 and TRBJ2-7, with D perhaps given as TRBD1 or TRBD2 (5 bases each). Per germline, CDR1 MNHEY and CDR2 SMNVEV (reference sequence). There are 17 residues in the CDR3. V was trimmed by 2 bases and J by 2 bases, leaving 19 bases between them. In nucleotides, the CDR3 is TGTGCCAGCAGTTTAATCCCCCCACGGGACGGGACCTACGAGCAGTACTTC. Translated, it gives CASSLIPPRDGTYEQYF.

The genes are TRBV10-1 and TRBJ1-2, with 8 positions matching TRBD1. The germline gives CDR1 WNHNN, CDR2 SYGVQD (reference sequence). V was clipped by 6 bases and J by 4 bases; unmatched bases: 4. The CDR3 runs 13 residues. The CDR3 loop reads CASSTRGPYGYTF. The CDR3 DNA reads as TGCGCCAGCAGCACCAGGGGGCCCTATGGCTACACCTTC.

V and J are TRBV6-2 or TRBV6-3 and TRBJ1-1; D is unresolved. Looked up from germline, CDR1 is MNHEY and CDR2 is SVGEGT. This CDR3 has 14 residues. The V gene lost 8 bases and the J gene lost 3 bases, with 16 bases spanning the gap. For the CDR3, the DNA is TGTGCCAGCCGCCTTGACGCTCTTGACACTGAAGCTTTCTTT. Its translation is CASRLDALDTEAFF.

The chain carries TRBV10-3 and TRBJ1-1; no firm D call. The CDR3 loop spans 13 amino acids. V was pared by 0 bases and J by 14 bases, with 16 bases between. Germline lookup yields CDR1 ENHRY and CDR2 SYGVKD. The CDR3 spells CAISESDDSVTFF. CDR3 nucleotides: TGTGCCATCAGTGAGTCGGATGACTCCGTCACCTTCTTT.

The rearrangement links TRBV5-1 to TRBJ2-6; the D is unclear. Germline values: CDR1 SGHRS, CDR2 YFSETQ. CDR3 length equals 14 residues. V was shortened by 0 bases and J by 0 bases, with 1 base between the two germline ends. The CDR3 protein is CASSLGSGANVLTF. CDR3 DNA sequence: TGCGCCAGCAGCTTGGGCTCTGGGGCCAACGTCCTGACTTTC.

The V and J genes are TRBV6-5 and TRBJ2-7; TRBD1 agrees at 8 bases. Germline lookup yields CDR1 MNHEY and CDR2 SVGAGI. V lost 6 bases to trimming and J lost 0 bases; unmatched junction nucleotides: 7. The CDR3 extends over 15 amino acids. CDR3 residues: CASSSGTGFSYEQYF. CDR3 coding DNA: TGTGCCAGCAGCTCCGGGACAGGTTTCTCCTACGAGCAGTACTTC.

J is TRBJ2-1 and V is TRBV11-1; D may be TRBD2 (5 bases). The CDR3 is 14 residues long. The V gene lost 0 bases and the J gene lost 6 bases, with 9 bases spanning the gap. CDR1 SGHAT and CDR2 FQDESV come from the germline V gene (reference sequence). CDR3 residues: CASSLAGVSNEQFF. The CDR3 DNA is TGTGCCAGCAGCTTAGCGGGAGTTAGCAATGAGCAGTTCTTC.

The gene calls are TRBV3-1 (or the pseudogene TRBV3-2) and TRBJ2-1, with a tentative D call TRBD2 (6 bases). Germline loops: CDR1 LGHDT, CDR2 YNNKEL (reference sequence). The CDR3 length is 14 residues. Trimming pared 1 base from V and 12 bases from J, leaving 16 bases between. As DNA, the CDR3 is TGTGCCAGCAGCCAAGCCCTCGGGGGAAGCACGCAGTTCTTC. It translates to CASSQALGGSTQFF.

The V gene is TRBV9, the J gene TRBJ2-1; D tentatively reads TRBD1 or TRBD2 (6 bases each). The V gene's germline CDR1 is SGDLS and CDR2 YYNGEE. The V gene lost 0 bases and the J gene lost 6 bases, with 19 bases spanning the gap. This CDR3 contains 17 residues. CDR3 nucleotides: TGTGCCAGCAGCGTAGCCGGGACACCCAAGGGGGGCAATGAGCAGTTCTTC. This codes for CASSVAGTPKGGNEQFF. Variable domain in full (rest from reference TRBV9 and TRBJ2-1): DSGVTQTPKHLITATGQRVTLRCSPRSGDLSVYWYQQSLDQGLQFLIQYYNGEERAKGNILERFSAQQFPDLHSELNLSSLELGDSALYFCASSVAGTPKGGNEQFFGPGTRLTVL.

The chain is built from TRBV2 and TRBJ2-1, with 9 nucleotides matching TRBD2. Per germline, CDR1 SNHLY and CDR2 FYNNEI. V gave up 5 bases and J gave up 3 bases; unmatched junction bases: 5. The CDR3 is 15 amino acids. CDR3 sequence: CASSLAGVGYNEQFF. The CDR3 nucleotides read TGTGCCAGCAGTTTAGCGGGAGTAGGCTACAATGAGCAGTTCTTC.

The rearrangement uses TRBV7-6 and TRBJ1-6; 12 bases align to TRBD1. Germline assignment: CDR1 SGHVS and CDR2 FNYEAQ. CDR3 size: 19 residues. The junction had 12 bases not matched to a gene; V was cut back by 2 bases and J by 7 bases. The CDR3 coding sequence is TGTGCCAGCAGCTTATTGGGTCCGGGACAGGGGGCCGGGAATTCACCCCTCCACTTT. Protein: CASSLLGPGQGAGNSPLHF.

V usage is TRBV5-4 and J usage is TRBJ1-2, with unresolved D. Trimming cost V 5 bases and J 2 bases, with 10 bases left between them. The germline CDR1 and CDR2 sequences are SGHNT and YYREEE (reference sequence). The CDR3 length is 13 residues. CDR3 nucleotide sequence: TGTGCCAGCAGGTTCCTTCAAAACTATGGCTACACCTTC. Protein: CASRFLQNYGYTF.

The V call is TRBV24-1, the J call TRBJ2-1; TRBD2 agrees at 10 bases. The germline CDR1 and CDR2 sequences are KGHDR and SFDVKD. V shed 4 bases, J shed 8 bases, and the junction held 10 bases outside the gene matches. The CDR3 runs 16 residues. The CDR3 loop is CATSDRTASGSYEQFF. The DNA for the CDR3 is TGTGCCACCAGTGACAGAACGGCTAGCGGGAGCTATGAGCAGTTCTTC.

This chain uses TRBV19 with TRBJ2-1, with no clear D. Trimming removed 7 bases at V and 8 bases at J, with 15 bases between. The CDR3 totals 13 residues. Germline values: CDR1 LNHDA, CDR2 SQIVND (reference sequence). CDR3 amino acids: CASMPGWSDEQFF. DNA for the CDR3: TGTGCCAGTATGCCTGGGTGGTCGGATGAGCAGTTCTTC.

The chain is built from TRBV19 and TRBJ2-5; D not certain. This CDR3 region has 11 residues. The germline V and J ends were trimmed by 5 bases and 3 bases, with 4 bases remaining between them. Germline loops: CDR1 LNHDA, CDR2 SQIVND (reference sequence). CDR3: CASSAEETQYF. CDR3 nucleotide sequence: TGTGCCAGTAGTGCAGAAGAGACCCAGTACTTC.

This chain uses TRBV7-2 with TRBJ2-7; D uncertain. V dropped 1 base and J dropped 0 bases, with 10 bases sitting between them. The germline gives CDR1 SGHTA, CDR2 FQGNSA. The CDR3 contains 15 residues. CDR3 protein: CASSLDFRSSYEQYF. For the CDR3, the DNA is TGTGCCAGCAGCTTAGACTTTCGAAGCTCCTACGAGCAGTACTTC.

The chain joins TRBV7-9 to TRBJ2-7, with 8 bases matching TRBD1. The length of the CDR3 is 17 residues. Trimming cost V 1 base and J 3 bases; bases outside gene matches: 11. CDR1 and CDR2 from the germline V gene are SEHNR and FQNEAQ (reference sequence). The CDR3 DNA sequence: TGTGCCAGCAGCTTAGGCACAGGGGGTTTAATAGGCTACGAGCAGTACTTC. It yields the protein CASSLGTGGLIGYEQYF.

The rearrangement joins TRBV10-1 to TRBJ1-2; D call uncertain. Trimming left V 4 bases short and J 6 bases short, with 15 bases between. The V gene's germline CDR1 is WNHNN and CDR2 SYGVQD (reference sequence). This CDR3 has 14 residues. CDR3 amino acids: CASSGEAIDHGYTF. The CDR3 DNA is TGCGCCAGCAGTGGGGAGGCAATAGACCATGGCTACACCTTC.

V usage is TRBV6-5 and J usage is TRBJ1-1; D might be TRBD1 (6 bases). The CDR3 consists of 11 residues. Deletions cut 7 bases from V and 4 bases from J, with 7 bases between. CDR1 is MNHEY and CDR2 is SVGAGI in the germline V gene. The CDR3 sequence: CASIGGTEAFF. CDR3 DNA sequence: TGTGCCAGCATAGGGGGCACTGAAGCTTTCTTT.

This sequence joins TRBV19 and TRBJ2-2; 9 bases align to TRBD1. The germline CDR1 and CDR2 sequences are LNHDA and SQIVND (reference sequence). The CDR3 is 15 amino acids. The trim removed 1 base at V and 7 bases at J, leaving 4 bases unmatched. Written as DNA, the CDR3 is TGTGCCAGTAGTATAGTACAGGGGGCGGGCGGGGAGCTGTTTTTT. The encoded protein is CASSIVQGAGGELFF. Drawing the rest from reference TRBV19 and TRBJ2-2, the complete variable domain is DGGITQSPKYLFRKEGQNVTLSCEQNLNHDAMYWYRQDPGQGLRLIYYSQIVNDFQKGDIAEGYSVSREKKESFPLTVTSAQKNPTAFYLCASSIVQGAGGELFFGEGSRLTVL.

The V gene is TRBV6-5, the J gene TRBJ1-6, with a tentative D call TRBD1 (6 bases). Germline V gene data show CDR1 as MNHEY and CDR2 as SVGAGI. The CDR3 is made up of 13 amino acids. The V and J ends lost 0 bases and 13 bases respectively, with 10 bases between them. The CDR3, as DNA: TGTGCCAGCAGTTACTCGAAGGACAGTCCCCTCCACTTT. Its translation: CASSYSKDSPLHF.

The V call is TRBV12-3 or TRBV12-4, the J call TRBJ1-6; D is unclear. The CDR3 totals 13 residues. Trimming took off 7 bases at V and 8 bases at J, with 12 bases between the two ends. The DNA of the CDR3 is TGTGCCAGCACCCAAGACACGTATTCACCCCTCCACTTT. This gives the protein CASTQDTYSPLHF.

The rearrangement links TRBV19 to TRBJ1-1; D is possibly TRBD1 (6 bases). Germline CDR1 LNHDA, CDR2 SQIVND (reference sequence). CDR3 length equals 13 residues. V was trimmed by 5 bases and J by 1 base, leaving 8 bases between them. DNA for the CDR3: TGTGCCAGTAGTGCGACAGGGAACACTGAAGCTTTCTTT. This encodes CASSATGNTEAFF.

The chain joins TRBV2 to TRBJ1-5; D gene uncertain. Germline lookup yields CDR1 SNHLY and CDR2 FYNNEI. This CDR3 is built from 15 residues. Trimming shortened V by 4 bases and J by 0 bases, and 10 bases separated the two germline ends. The CDR3 coding sequence is TGTGCCAGCAGTGGAGGAGGGATTAGCAATCAGCCCCAGCATTTT. Protein sequence: CASSGGGISNQPQHF.

This chain joins TRBV10-3 and TRBJ1-1, with D possibly TRBD1 on 6 matching bases. With 8 bases removed from V and 6 bases from J, the gap between germline ends came to 10 bases. Germline CDR1 is ENHRY and CDR2 is SYGVKD. CDR3 size: 11 residues. The CDR3 here is CAIRGAAEAFF. In DNA form, the CDR3 reads TGTGCCATCCGGGGGGCCGCTGAAGCTTTCTTT.

V and J are TRBV28 and TRBJ2-3, with D unclear. V was cut by 7 bases and J by 5 bases, with 13 bases left in between. This CDR3 is built from 13 residues. Germline CDR1 and CDR2: MDHEN and SYDVKM. Here the CDR3 DNA reads TGTGCCAGCAACCCCCCCTCGCTAGATACGCAGTATTTT. Protein product: CASNPPSLDTQYF.